The present T cell receptor beta chain was sequenced within a study of T cells in Graves' hyperthyroidism and ophthalmopathy. V was shortened by 5 bases and J by 3 bases, with 8 bases between the two germline ends. Germline values: CDR1 SGHTA, CDR2 FQGTGA. The CDR3 spans 13 residues. TCR beta CDR3 regions were amplified from RNA. A first-round RT-PCR of the TCR CDR3 used the HTBI primer set. From the multiplex PCR reads, TCRdb called clonotypes with MiXCR, one entry per CDR3 protein. This sample has approximately 530,000 distinct CDR3 sequences; just under 20% occur once, and the top ten carry about 45%. Whole-study findings and limits: In the analysis, a 13 V-J model separated ophthalmopathy from stable hyperthyroidism. The model's output predicted ophthalmopathy at a median of about 6.5 months prior to onset.

This clonotype has a handful of counts. Its antigen remains unknown. Sequenced: blood. This receptor was taken from a man in his forties with Graves' ophthalmopathy. This sequence joins TRBV7-3 and TRBJ1-5; D gene ambiguous. The CDR3, as DNA: TGTGCCAGCAGCCTAAGGGCCAATCAGCCCCAGCATTTT. Amino acids: CASSLRANQPQHF.